These T cell receptor beta chains were read from a single sample in a study of blood T cells in healthy people across ages. Each CDR3 protein gets one entry after TCRdb re-called the 5' RACE reads with MiXCR. The sample carries roughly 2 million distinct CDR3 sequences, just under 50% recorded once. The sequencing sample was made of blood. The receptors derive from a woman aged 40 to 50 in good health. CDR3s include the opening cysteine and the closing phenylalanine or tryptophan. D genes are given only for firm matches. Part of the rows lack a size; the others show once, few, many or a class for expanded clones.

TRBV6-5,TRBJ1-2,NA,NA,CASSYSSSNYGYTF,TGTGCCAGCAGTTACTCTAGCTCGAACTATGGCTACACCTTC
TRBV6-5,TRBJ2-1,NA,TRBD2,CASSIILAGDNEQFF,TGTGCCAGCAGTATTATCCTAGCGGGGGACAATGAGCAGTTCTTC
TRBV7-2,TRBJ2-2,NA,NA,CASNSWVGQGITGELFF,TGTGCCAGCAATTCATGGGTGGGGCAGGGTATAACCGGGGAGCTGTTTTTT
TRBV29-1,TRBJ2-1,NA,NA,CSVAGIGYNEQFF,TGCAGCGTGGCAGGGATCGGGTACAATGAGCAGTTCTTC
TRBV6-2/TRBV6-3,TRBJ2-4,NA,NA,CASRVPLKNIQYF,TGTGCCAGCAGAGTACCCCTCAAAAACATTCAGTACTTC
TRBV20-1,TRBJ2-5,NA,TRBD2,CSARGGGLKETQYF,TGCAGTGCTAGGGGGGGGGGACTAAAAGAGACCCAGTACTTC
TRBV7-8,TRBJ2-1,NA,NA,CASSLAQGGGLFSSYNEQFF,TGTGCCAGCAGCTTAGCCCAGGGGGGGGGGTTGTTTAGCTCCTACAATGAGCAGTTCTTC
TRBV7-2,TRBJ1-4,NA,NA,CASSPPGAGEKLFF,TGTGCCAGCAGCCCTCCAGGGGCGGGGGAAAAACTGTTTTTT
TRBV5-4,TRBJ2-1,NA,TRBD2,CASSLAGAGGPSYNEQFF,TGTGCCAGCAGCTTGGCCGGTGCGGGGGGGCCCTCCTACAATGAGCAGTTCTTC
TRBV20-1,TRBJ2-5,few,NA,CSAEPGLQETQYF,TGCAGTGCTGAACCTGGACTGCAAGAGACCCAGTACTTC
TRBV6-2/TRBV6-3,TRBJ2-1,NA,TRBD1,CASSWTNRGKTRDEQFF,TGTGCCAGCAGCTGGACGAACAGGGGGAAAACCAGGGATGAGCAGTTCTTC
TRBV20-1,TRBJ1-1,NA,NA,CSAIRGARNTEAFF,TGCAGTGCAATAAGGGGGGCTCGGAACACTGAAGCTTTCTTT
TRBV18,TRBJ2-7,NA,NA,CASSPLSVSYEQYF,TGTGCCAGCTCACCCCTTTCAGTATCCTACGAGCAGTACTTC
TRBV5-1,TRBJ1-1,few,TRBD1,CASSAGTGRQLNTEAFF,TGCGCCAGCAGCGCAGGGACAGGGCGTCAATTGAACACTGAAGCTTTCTTT
TRBV4-3,TRBJ1-1,NA,NA,CASSQDPRGIGEAFF,TGCGCCAGCAGCCAAGATCCAAGGGGAATAGGGGAAGCTTTCTTT
TRBV7-2,TRBJ1-2,NA,NA,CASSLEGRSLGYTF,TGTGCCAGCAGCTTAGAGGGGCGGTCTCTGGGCTACACCTTC